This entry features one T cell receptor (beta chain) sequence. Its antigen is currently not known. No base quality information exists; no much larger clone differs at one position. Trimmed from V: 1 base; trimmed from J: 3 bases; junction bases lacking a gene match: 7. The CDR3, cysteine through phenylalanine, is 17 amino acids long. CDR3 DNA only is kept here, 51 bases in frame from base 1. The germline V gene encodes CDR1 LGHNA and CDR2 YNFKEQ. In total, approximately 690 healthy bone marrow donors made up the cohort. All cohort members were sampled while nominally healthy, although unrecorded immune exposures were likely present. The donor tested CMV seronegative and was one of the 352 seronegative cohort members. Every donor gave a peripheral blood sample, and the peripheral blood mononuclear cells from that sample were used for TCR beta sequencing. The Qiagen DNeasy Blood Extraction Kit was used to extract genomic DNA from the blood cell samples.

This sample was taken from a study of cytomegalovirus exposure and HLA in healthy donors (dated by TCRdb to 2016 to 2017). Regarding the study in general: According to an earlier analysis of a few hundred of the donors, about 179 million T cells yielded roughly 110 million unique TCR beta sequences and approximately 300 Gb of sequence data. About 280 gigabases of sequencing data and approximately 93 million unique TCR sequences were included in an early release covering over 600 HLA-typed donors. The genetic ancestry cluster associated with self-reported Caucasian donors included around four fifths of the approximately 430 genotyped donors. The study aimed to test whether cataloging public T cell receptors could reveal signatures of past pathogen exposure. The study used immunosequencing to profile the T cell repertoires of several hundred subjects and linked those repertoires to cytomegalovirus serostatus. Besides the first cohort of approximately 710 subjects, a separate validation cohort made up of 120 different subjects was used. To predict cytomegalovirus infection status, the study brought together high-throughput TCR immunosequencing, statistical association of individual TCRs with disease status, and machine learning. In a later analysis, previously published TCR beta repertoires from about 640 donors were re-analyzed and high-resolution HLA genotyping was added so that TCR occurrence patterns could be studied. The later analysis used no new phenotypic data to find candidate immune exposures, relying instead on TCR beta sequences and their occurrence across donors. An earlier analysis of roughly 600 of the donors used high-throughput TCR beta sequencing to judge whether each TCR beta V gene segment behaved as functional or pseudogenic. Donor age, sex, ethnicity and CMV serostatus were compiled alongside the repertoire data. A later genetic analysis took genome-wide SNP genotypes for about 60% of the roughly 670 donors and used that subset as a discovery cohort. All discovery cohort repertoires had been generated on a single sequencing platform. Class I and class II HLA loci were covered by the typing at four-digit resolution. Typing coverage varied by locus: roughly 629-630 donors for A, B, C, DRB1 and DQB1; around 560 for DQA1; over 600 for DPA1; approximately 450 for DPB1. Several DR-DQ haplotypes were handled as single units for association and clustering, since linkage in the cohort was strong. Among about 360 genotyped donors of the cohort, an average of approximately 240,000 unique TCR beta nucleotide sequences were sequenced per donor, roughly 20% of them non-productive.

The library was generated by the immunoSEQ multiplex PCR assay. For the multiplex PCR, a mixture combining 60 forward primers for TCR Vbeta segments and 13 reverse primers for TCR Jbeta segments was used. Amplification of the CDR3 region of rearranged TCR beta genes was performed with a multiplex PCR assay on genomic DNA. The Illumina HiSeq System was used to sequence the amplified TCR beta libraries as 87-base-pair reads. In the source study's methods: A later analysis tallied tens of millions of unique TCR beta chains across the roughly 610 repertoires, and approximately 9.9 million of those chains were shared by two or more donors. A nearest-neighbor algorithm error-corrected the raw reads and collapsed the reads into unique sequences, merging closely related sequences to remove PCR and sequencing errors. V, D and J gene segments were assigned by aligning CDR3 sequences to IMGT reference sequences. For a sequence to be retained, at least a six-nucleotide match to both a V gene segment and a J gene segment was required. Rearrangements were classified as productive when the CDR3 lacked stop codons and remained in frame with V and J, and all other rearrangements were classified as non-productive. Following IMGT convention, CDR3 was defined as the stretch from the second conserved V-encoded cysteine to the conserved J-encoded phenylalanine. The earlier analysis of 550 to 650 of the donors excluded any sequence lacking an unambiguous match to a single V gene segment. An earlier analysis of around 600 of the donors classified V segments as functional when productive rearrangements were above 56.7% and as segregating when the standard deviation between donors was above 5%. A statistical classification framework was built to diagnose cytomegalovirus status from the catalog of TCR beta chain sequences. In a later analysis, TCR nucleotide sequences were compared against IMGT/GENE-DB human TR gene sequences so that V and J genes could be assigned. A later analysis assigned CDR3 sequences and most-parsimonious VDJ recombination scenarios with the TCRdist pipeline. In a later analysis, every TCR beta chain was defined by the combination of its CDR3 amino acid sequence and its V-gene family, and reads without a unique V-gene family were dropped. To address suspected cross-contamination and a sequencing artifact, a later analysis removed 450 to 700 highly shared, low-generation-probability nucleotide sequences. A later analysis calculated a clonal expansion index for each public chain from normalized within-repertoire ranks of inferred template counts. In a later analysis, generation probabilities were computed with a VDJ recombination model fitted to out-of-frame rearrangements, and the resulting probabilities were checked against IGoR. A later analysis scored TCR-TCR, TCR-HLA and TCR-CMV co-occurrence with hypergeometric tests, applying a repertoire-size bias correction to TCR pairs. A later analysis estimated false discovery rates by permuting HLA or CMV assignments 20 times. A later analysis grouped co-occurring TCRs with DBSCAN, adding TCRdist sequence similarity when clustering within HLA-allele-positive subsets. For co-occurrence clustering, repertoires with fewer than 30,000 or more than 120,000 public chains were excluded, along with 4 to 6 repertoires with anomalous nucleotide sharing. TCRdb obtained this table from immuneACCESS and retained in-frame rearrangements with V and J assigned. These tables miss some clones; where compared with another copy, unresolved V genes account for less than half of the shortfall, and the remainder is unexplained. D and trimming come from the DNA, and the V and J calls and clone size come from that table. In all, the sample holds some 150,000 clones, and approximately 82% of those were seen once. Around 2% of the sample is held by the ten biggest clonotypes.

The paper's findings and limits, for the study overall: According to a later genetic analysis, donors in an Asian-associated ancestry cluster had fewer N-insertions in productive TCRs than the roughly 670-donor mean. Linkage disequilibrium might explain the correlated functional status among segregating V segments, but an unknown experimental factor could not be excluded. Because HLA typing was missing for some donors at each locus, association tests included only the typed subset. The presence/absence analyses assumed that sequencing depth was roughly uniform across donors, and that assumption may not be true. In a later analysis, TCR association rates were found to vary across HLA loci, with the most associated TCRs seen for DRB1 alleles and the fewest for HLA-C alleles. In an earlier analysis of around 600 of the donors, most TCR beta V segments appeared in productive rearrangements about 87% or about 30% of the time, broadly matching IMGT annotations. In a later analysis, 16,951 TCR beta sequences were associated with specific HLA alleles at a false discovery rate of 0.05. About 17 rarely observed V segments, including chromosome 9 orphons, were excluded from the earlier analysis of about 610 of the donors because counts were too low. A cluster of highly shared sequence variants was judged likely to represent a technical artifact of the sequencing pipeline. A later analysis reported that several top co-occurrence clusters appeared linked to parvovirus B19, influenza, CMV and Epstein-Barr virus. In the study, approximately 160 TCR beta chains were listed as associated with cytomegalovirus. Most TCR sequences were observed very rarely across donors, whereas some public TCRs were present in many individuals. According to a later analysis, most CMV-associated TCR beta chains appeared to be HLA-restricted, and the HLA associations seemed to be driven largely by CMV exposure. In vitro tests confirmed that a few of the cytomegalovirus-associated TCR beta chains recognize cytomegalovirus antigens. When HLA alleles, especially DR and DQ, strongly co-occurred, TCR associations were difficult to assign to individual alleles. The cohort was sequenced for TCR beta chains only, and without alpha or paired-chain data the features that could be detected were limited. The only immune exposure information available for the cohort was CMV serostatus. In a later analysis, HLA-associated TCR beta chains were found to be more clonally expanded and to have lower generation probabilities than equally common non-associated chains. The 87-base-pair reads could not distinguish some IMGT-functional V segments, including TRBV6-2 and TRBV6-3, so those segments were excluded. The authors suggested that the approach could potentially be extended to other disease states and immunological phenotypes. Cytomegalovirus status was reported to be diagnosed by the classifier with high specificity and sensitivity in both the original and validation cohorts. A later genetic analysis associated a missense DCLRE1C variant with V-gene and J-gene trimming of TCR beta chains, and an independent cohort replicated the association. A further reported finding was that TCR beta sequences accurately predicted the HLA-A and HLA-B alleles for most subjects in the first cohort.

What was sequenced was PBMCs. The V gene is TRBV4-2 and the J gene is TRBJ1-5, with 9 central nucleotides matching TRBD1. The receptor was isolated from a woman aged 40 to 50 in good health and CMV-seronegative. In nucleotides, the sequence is TGTGCCAGCAGCCAAGGCTCCGGGACAGGGTACAATCAGCCCCAGCATTTT. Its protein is CASSQGSGTGYNQPQHF.